Listed here are 25 T cell receptor beta chains from one sample, sequenced in a study of blood T cell repertoires in COVID-19. Sequencing used immunoSEQ multiplex PCR; TCRdb keeps in-frame clones, though not all of them. The sample gives 60,000 to 75,000 clones, approximately 85% of which show up once; 15% to 20% is in the top ten. Sample: peripheral blood. All receptors come from a human donor in a cohort sampled during active COVID-19.

This chain joins TRBV18 and TRBJ2-6; maybe TRBD1 (6 bases). Trimming left V 1 base short and J 0 bases short, with 13 bases between. CDR1 and CDR2 (germline): KGHSH, LQKENI. The CDR3 contains 18 residues. The CDR3 nucleotides are TGTGCCAGCTCACCACAGGGGGAACGACTCTCTGGGGCCAACGTCCTGACTTTC. This translates into CASSPQGERLSGANVLTF.

J is TRBJ1-1 and V is TRBV19; TRBD1 matches at 9 bases. This CDR3 is 15 amino acids long. Germline V lookup: CDR1 LNHDA, CDR2 SQIVND (reference sequence). V trimming: 6 bases; J trimming: 5 bases; junction bases outside the gene matches: 10. The CDR3: CASSDFGQGLTEAFF. The CDR3 region has the DNA TGTGCCAGTAGCGACTTTGGACAGGGGCTAACTGAAGCTTTCTTT.

This chain links TRBV7-2 with TRBJ2-7; the D is unclear. CDR3 length: 15 residues. Trimming took off 5 bases at V and 1 base at J, with 15 bases between the two ends. In germline, CDR1 is SGHTA, CDR2 FQGNSA. The CDR3 sequence is CASSLQLTDSYEQYF. The CDR3 nucleotides are TGTGCCAGCAGCCTTCAACTGACTGATTCCTACGAGCAGTACTTC.

The V gene is TRBV9, the J gene TRBJ2-1, with 7 bases fitting TRBD2. The germline gives CDR1 SGDLS, CDR2 YYNGEE. This CDR3 comprises 13 residues. V lost 4 bases and J lost 9; bases outside the gene matches: 7. The chain's CDR3 is CASSFTSDGEQFF. CDR3 DNA sequence: TGTGCCAGCAGCTTTACTAGCGATGGTGAGCAGTTCTTC.

The CDR3, as DNA: TGTGCCTGGAGTGCTACGGGAAGATCACCCCTCCACTTT. It codes for CAWSATGRSPLHF. The chain employs TRBV30 and TRBJ1-6; D unresolved. Trimming removed 1 base from V and 10 bases from J, with 11 bases in between. Germline CDR1 reads GTSNPN; CDR2 reads SVGIG (reference sequence). The CDR3 extends over 13 amino acids.

The V gene is TRBV11-2, the J gene TRBJ1-4; possible D gene TRBD1, 6 bases. The CDR3 spans 12 residues. Trimming removed 5 bases at V and 8 bases at J, with 9 bases between. Germline V lookup: CDR1 SGHAT, CDR2 FQNNGV. CDR3 protein: CASSPQGEKLFF. In DNA, the CDR3 is TGTGCCAGCAGCCCCCAGGGGGAAAAACTGTTTTTT.

This sequence joins TRBV5-4 and TRBJ1-2, with TRBD1 matching over 12 bases. In germline, CDR1 is SGHNT, CDR2 YYREEE (reference sequence). Trimming cost V 0 bases and J 7 bases; bases outside gene matches: 4. The CDR3 loop spans 15 amino acids. CDR3: CASSLAGTGGVGYTF. The DNA of the CDR3 is TGTGCCAGCAGCTTGGCTGGGACAGGGGGCGTTGGCTACACCTTC.

The chain has TRBV24-1 and TRBJ2-1; 7 bases are shared with TRBD2. There are 12 residues in the CDR3. From germline, CDR1 is KGHDR and CDR2 SFDVKD. With 2 bases clipped from V and 9 bases from J, the junction kept 0 bases outside the gene matches. In DNA, the CDR3 is TGTGCCACCAGTGATTGGGAGGGTGAGCAGTTCTTC. This encodes CATSDWEGEQFF.

The chain recombines TRBV7-2 with TRBJ1-4; D ambiguous. Germline V gives CDR1 SGHTA, CDR2 FQGNSA. V gave up 7 bases and J gave up 5 bases, with 23 bases separating them. There are 17 residues in the CDR3. The CDR3 DNA sequence: TGTGCCAGCAACACCCCGGGTGGCAGAGAACCAAATGAAAAACTGTTTTTT. Protein product: CASNTPGGREPNEKLFF. The full variable domain, rest sourced from reference TRBV7-2 and TRBJ1-4, is GAGVSQSPSNKVTEKGKDVELRCDPISGHTALYWYRQSLGQGLEFLIYFQGNSAPDKSGLPSDRFSAERTGGSVSTLTIQRTQQEDSAVYLCASNTPGGREPNEKLFFGSGTQLSVL.

The V call is TRBV4-3, the J call TRBJ1-2; a possible D gene is TRBD1 (6 bases). Germline V gene sequence: CDR1 LGHNA, CDR2 YSLEER. The V gene lost 4 bases and the J gene lost 2 bases, with 23 bases spanning the gap. This CDR3 spans 18 amino acids. The CDR3 DNA reads TGCGCCAGCAGCCCCGGACTTCGGGGGAGGGGGACCAACTATGGCTACACCTTC. Protein: CASSPGLRGRGTNYGYTF.

This chain links TRBV9 with TRBJ2-5; perhaps TRBD1 as D (6 bases). CDR1 and CDR2 (germline): SGDLS, YYNGEE. This CDR3 is built from 15 residues. Trimming took off 0 bases at V and 5 bases at J, with 14 bases between the two ends. The CDR3 sequence is CASSVGLQGAETQYF. CDR3 bases: TGTGCCAGCAGCGTAGGGTTACAGGGAGCGGAGACCCAGTACTTC.

The chain is built from TRBV11-3 and TRBJ1-4; D is undetermined. Trimming left V 3 bases short and J 5 bases short, with 7 bases between. This CDR3 has 13 amino acids. Germline values: CDR1 SGHNT, CDR2 YENEEA. In DNA, the CDR3 is TGTGCCAGCAGCTTTGGAGAAAATGAAAAACTGTTTTTT. It translates to CASSFGENEKLFF.

Of note for this clone: Different DNA sequences within this sample yield the same CDR3. This chain joins TRBV27 and TRBJ1-2; TRBD1 matches at 9 bases. J lost 5 bases, V lost 3 bases, and 1 base had no gene match. The germline gives CDR1 MNHEY, CDR2 SMNVEV (reference sequence). CDR3 size: 13 residues. The CDR3 is CASSLGTGYGYTF. CDR3 bases: TGTGCCAGCAGTTTGGGGACAGGGTATGGCTACACCTTC.

A note on this clone: An end of the junction differs from the germline gene, which may be a read error. The chain uses TRBV7-2 and TRBJ1-4; tentatively, D is TRBD1 (5 bases). The CDR3 is made up of 15 amino acids. Germline CDR1 SGHTA, CDR2 FQGNSA. The CDR3 sequence: CASSLVGATNEKLFF. DNA of the CDR3: TGTGCCAGCAGCTTAGTTGGGGCAACGAATGAAAAACTGTTTTTT.

The genes are TRBV6-5 and TRBJ1-5; 8 bases fit TRBD1. The CDR3 contains 15 residues. The germline V gene encodes CDR1 MNHEY and CDR2 SVGAGI. V gave up 5 bases and J gave up 4 bases; unmatched junction bases: 7. The CDR3 reads CASSPAGQGNQPQHF. As DNA, the CDR3 is TGTGCCAGCAGTCCGGCTGGACAGGGTAATCAGCCCCAGCATTTT.

This sequence joins TRBV5-1 and TRBJ2-3, with 7 bases fitting TRBD1. The CDR3 runs to 14 residues. After removal of 5 bases from V and 5 bases from J, the junction contained 8 bases not matched to a gene. From germline, CDR1 is SGHRS and CDR2 YFSETQ. CDR3 in amino acids: CASRRDSIEDTQYF. As DNA, the CDR3 is TGCGCCAGCAGACGGGACAGTATAGAAGATACGCAGTATTTT.

This clone was observed a handful of times. CDR3 sequence reads: CASSEGYGQPQHF. For the CDR3, the DNA is TGCGCCAGCAGTGAGGGGTACGGGCAGCCCCAGCATTTT. V and J are TRBV10-2 and TRBJ1-5; no definite D call. This CDR3 has 13 residues. Per germline, CDR1 WSHSY and CDR2 SAAADI. V lost 2 bases and J lost 7, with 9 bases in between.

The CDR3 DNA is TGTGCCACGGGACTAGCGGGGGGTGTAGAGACCCAGTACTTC. This sequence encodes CATGLAGGVETQYF. The genes are TRBV15 and TRBJ2-5, with 15 bases matching TRBD2. The germline V gene encodes CDR1 LNHNV and CDR2 YYDKDF (reference sequence). The trim removed 9 bases at V and 4 bases at J, leaving 3 bases unmatched. There are 14 residues in the CDR3.

V usage is TRBV6-6 and J usage is TRBJ1-2, with 10 bases lining up with TRBD1. The germline V gene has CDR1 MNHNY and CDR2 SVGAGI (reference sequence). The CDR3 loop spans 11 amino acids. The V gene end was trimmed by 9 bases and the J gene end by 13 bases; junction bases not matched to a gene: 8. In DNA, the CDR3 is TGTGCCAGTGGACAGGGGGGAGCGGGCACCTTC. Residues: CASGQGGAGTF.

The count of this clone is one. This chain connects TRBV7-2 to TRBJ2-5; the match to TRBD1 covers 9 bases. The CDR3 extends over 15 amino acids. The germline CDR1 and CDR2 sequences are SGHTA and FQGNSA. J gave up 3 bases and V 6 bases, and 8 bases lay outside the gene matches. CDR3 nucleotides: TGTGCCAGCAGTTTCGAGAGGGACAGGGAAGAGACCCAGTACTTC. Its protein product is CASSFERDREETQYF.

The chain combines TRBV4-3 with TRBJ2-7; 10 bases fit TRBD1. The CDR3 contains 15 residues. Germline V lookup: CDR1 LGHNA, CDR2 YSLEER. V lost 0 bases, J lost 2 bases, and 1 base stayed unmatched. The CDR3 region is CASSQEGTGAYEQYF. The CDR3 bases are TGCGCCAGCAGCCAAGAGGGGACAGGGGCCTACGAGCAGTACTTC.

V gene TRBV3-1 (or the pseudogene TRBV3-2) combines with J gene TRBJ1-1, with D perhaps matching TRBD1 (5 bases). The CDR3 totals 11 residues. CDR1 and CDR2 from the germline V gene are LGHDT and YNNKEL (reference sequence). The V end was cut by 7 bases, the J end by 4 bases, with 7 bases between. The CDR3: CASKGVTEAFF. In nucleotides, the CDR3 is TGTGCCAGCAAAGGGGTCACTGAAGCTTTCTTT.

This clone was seen a handful of times. The J gene is TRBJ1-4, the V gene TRBV4-1, with a tentative D call TRBD1 (6 bases). The V end lost 0 bases, the J end lost 2 bases, and 13 bases lay between the germline ends. Germline CDR1 reads MGHRA; CDR2 reads YSYEKL. The CDR3 extends over 17 amino acids. CDR3 bases: TGCGCCAGCAGCCAAGATCTGGGGGCCGTCACTAATGAAAAACTGTTTTTT. It codes for CASSQDLGAVTNEKLFF.

This chain joins TRBV2 and TRBJ2-4, with 9 bases identical to TRBD1. Germline values: CDR1 SNHLY, CDR2 FYNNEI. J lost 7 bases, V lost 6 bases, and 1 base had no gene match. This CDR3 is 12 amino acids long. The DNA of the CDR3 is TGTGCCAGCAGGGGACAGGGTAACATTCAGTACTTC. Translated, it gives CASRGQGNIQYF.

This chain uses TRBV4-2 with TRBJ1-5; 8 nucleotides agree with TRBD1. CDR1 is LGHNA and CDR2 is YNFKEQ in the germline V gene. This CDR3 has 15 amino acids. Unmatched junction bases numbered 2, after V lost 0 bases and J lost 4 bases. DNA of the CDR3: TGTGCCAGCAGCCAAGATGGACAGGGAAATCAGCCCCAGCATTTT. As protein: CASSQDGQGNQPQHF.